These 27 T cell receptor beta chains were all obtained from the same sample, sequenced in a study of CD8+CD57+ T cells in acquired aplastic anemia. Genomic DNA was employed as the template in profiling TCR beta VDJ and CDR3. TCRdb reprocessed the reads via MiXCR and lists one record per CDR3 protein. The sample includes around 150,000 distinct CDR3 sequences, around 40% seen only once; the top ten take around 0.96%. Sequencing used sorted CD4+, CD8+, or CD8+CD57+ T cells (not recorded which) from PBMCs. Receptor source: a human donor in good health.

This rearrangement joins TRBV5-1 to TRBJ2-7; 9 bases map to TRBD2. CDR3 length equals 15 residues. Germline loops: CDR1 SGHRS, CDR2 YFSETQ. V lost 0 bases to trimming and J lost 1 base; unmatched junction nucleotides: 2. CDR3 sequence (DNA): TGCGCCAGCAGCTTGGGCGGGGGGGGTTCCTACGAGCAGTACTTC. The encoded protein is CASSLGGGGSYEQYF.

J is TRBJ1-2 and V is TRBV5-4; D is uncertain. The CDR3 spans 14 residues. From germline, CDR1 is SGHNT and CDR2 YYREEE (reference sequence). With 0 bases removed from V and 3 bases from J, the gap between germline ends came to 9 bases. CDR3 DNA: TGTGCCAGCAGCTTGGAGCCTAGCCACTATGGCTACACCTTC. It codes for CASSLEPSHYGYTF.

This chain links TRBV7-3 with TRBJ2-1; a possible D gene is TRBD2 (5 bases). Germline V gives CDR1 SGHTA, CDR2 FQGTGA. The CDR3 spans 15 residues. V was cut by 6 bases and J by 2 bases, with 14 bases left in between. The CDR3 nucleotides read TGTGCCAGCAGACGAAGCGGAGAGGCCTACAATGAGCAGTTCTTC. This codes for CASRRSGEAYNEQFF.

V gene TRBV24-1 combines with J gene TRBJ2-3; D uncertain. Germline CDR1 reads KGHDR; CDR2 reads SFDVKD. V shed 3 bases and J shed 2 bases, with 5 bases lying between them. CDR3 length: 13 residues. In DNA, the CDR3 is TGTGCCACCAGTGATCCCCCCACAGATACGCAGTATTTT. Protein product: CATSDPPTDTQYF.

This clonotype was seen repeatedly, ten times or more. The chain combines TRBV9 with TRBJ1-2, with D unresolved. Deletions cut 6 bases from V and 2 bases from J, with 8 bases between. In germline, CDR1 is SGDLS, CDR2 YYNGEE. The CDR3 runs 12 residues. CDR3 loop: CASNDGNYGYTF. The CDR3 nucleotides are TGTGCCAGCAATGACGGGAACTATGGCTACACCTTC.

This clonotype turned up a few times. The V call is TRBV10-3, the J call TRBJ2-7, with TRBD2 as a possible D gene (5 bases). V was shortened by 3 bases and J by 0 bases, with 15 bases between the two germline ends. The CDR3 extends over 16 amino acids. CDR1 is ENHRY, CDR2 SYGVKD, per germline. CDR3 sequence (DNA): TGTGCCATCAGTGAATTTGAGGGCAGGTCCTCCTACGAGCAGTACTTC. This gives the protein CAISEFEGRSSYEQYF.

The CDR3 DNA is TGCGCCAGCACCCTACAGGGACCGGGGAGCTATGGCTACACCTTC. Its protein is CASTLQGPGSYGYTF. J is TRBJ1-2 and V is TRBV5-1, with D perhaps TRBD1 (6 bases). Germline loops: CDR1 SGHRS, CDR2 YFSETQ. The CDR3 has 15 amino acids. The V and J ends lost 6 bases and 4 bases respectively, with 19 bases between them.

The chain uses TRBV18 and TRBJ2-7, with TRBD2 identical over 7 bases. This CDR3 has 15 amino acids. Germline CDR1 KGHSH, CDR2 LQKENI. V lost 6 bases and J lost 2; bases outside the gene matches: 10. The CDR3 region has the DNA TGTGCCAGCTCGGCAACTCTAGCGGCCGCCTACGAGCAGTACTTC. Amino acid sequence: CASSATLAAAYEQYF.

This clonotype was recorded many times. V usage is TRBV20-1 and J usage is TRBJ2-7, with a weak D call TRBD2 (5 bases). Germline assignment: CDR1 DFQATT and CDR2 SNEGSKA (reference sequence). The V end lost 6 bases, the J end lost 2 bases, and 17 bases lay between the germline ends. The CDR3 is 14 amino acids. In DNA form, the CDR3 reads TGCAGTGCGAGGGTGGCCCTCAAGACCTACGAGCAGTACTTC. It specifies CSARVALKTYEQYF.

As for this clonotype: A single base separates this from a much larger clone, so it may be a read error. The chain is built from TRBV5-6 and TRBJ1-1, with D possibly matching TRBD1 (6 bases). V lost 6 bases to trimming and J lost 7 bases, with 22 bases between them. Germline V gives CDR1 SGHDT, CDR2 YYEEEE. This CDR3 spans 15 amino acids. The CDR3, as DNA: TGTGCCAGCACCGGCTTGGTTCAGGGGCCCGGTGAAGCTTTCTTT. Protein: CASTGLVQGPGEAFF.

This clonotype was observed at least ten times. V and J are TRBV29-1 and TRBJ2-7, with TRBD1 identical over 10 bases. The CDR3 has 13 amino acids. The ends lost 3 bases at V and 5 bases at J; junction bases unmatched: 4. CDR1 is SQVTM and CDR2 is ANQGSEA in the germline V gene. The CDR3 is CSVEPTGGHEQYF. The CDR3 DNA follows: TGCAGCGTTGAGCCGACAGGGGGCCACGAGCAGTACTTC.

The DNA of the CDR3 is TGTGCCATCAGTGAGGCGGCGAGAAAGTTCTTC. Protein product: CAISEAARKFF. The chain carries TRBV10-3 and TRBJ2-1, with D uncertain. This CDR3 comprises 11 residues. Germline V gene sequence: CDR1 ENHRY, CDR2 SYGVKD. Trimming shortened V by 2 bases and J by 14 bases, and 10 bases separated the two germline ends.

Only one count was recorded for this clonotype. CDR3 sequence reads: CAYDEGGELFF. CDR3 DNA: TGTGCCTACGACGAGGGCGGGGAGCTGTTTTTT. V usage is TRBV2 and J usage is TRBJ2-2, with a possible D match to TRBD2 (5 bases). V lost 11 bases and J 7 bases, leaving 11 bases between the germline ends. CDR1 and CDR2 from the germline V gene are SNHLY and FYNNEI. The CDR3 runs to 11 residues.

This clonotype was seen at least ten times. The chain combines TRBV6-5 with TRBJ2-7; 9 bases line up with TRBD1. V shed 5 bases, J shed 6 bases, and the junction held 5 bases outside the gene matches. There are 13 residues in the CDR3. CDR1 and CDR2 from the germline V gene are MNHEY and SVGAGI. The CDR3 nucleotides are TGTGCCAGCAGTAGGGACAGGGCGGGCGAGCAGTACTTC. Protein product: CASSRDRAGEQYF.

In its sample, this clonotype was seen a few times. The genes are TRBV2 and TRBJ2-6, with a possible D match to TRBD1 (6 bases). The germline V gene encodes CDR1 SNHLY and CDR2 FYNNEI. V gave up 5 bases and J gave up 0 bases, with 8 bases separating them. This CDR3 is built from 15 residues. The CDR3 bases are TGTGCCAGCAGTTGGACAGACTCTGGGGCCAACGTCCTGACTTTC. Translation: CASSWTDSGANVLTF.

In this sample, this clonotype turned up many times. The V gene is TRBV18, the J gene TRBJ1-6; D possibly corresponds to TRBD1 (6 bases). Germline-derived CDR1 and CDR2 are KGHSH and LQKENI. V dropped 1 base and J dropped 9 bases, with 16 bases sitting between them. The CDR3 is made up of 16 amino acids. Here the CDR3 DNA reads TGTGCCAGCTCACCACTGCTACTACAGGGTGGTTCACCCCTCCACTTT. The encoded protein is CASSPLLLQGGSPLHF.

This clonotype was seen only a few times. The rearrangement links TRBV10-3 to TRBJ1-3; 8 bases agree with TRBD1. The germline CDR1 and CDR2 sequences are ENHRY and SYGVKD. The CDR3 consists of 14 residues. V dropped 6 bases and J dropped 4; count of bases not matched to a gene: 5. The CDR3 DNA sequence: TGTGCCATCAGCGGACAGGGAGTCGGAAACACCATATATTTT. Translating it yields CAISGQGVGNTIYF.

This clonotype was counted at least ten times. The chain couples TRBV7-9 to TRBJ1-3; D gene uncertain. The CDR3 spans 15 residues. Per the germline V gene, CDR1 is SEHNR and CDR2 is FQNEAQ (reference sequence). V was trimmed by 2 bases and J by 0 bases, leaving 8 bases between them. CDR3 in DNA: TGTGCCAGCAGCTTATACAGTCTCTCTGGAAACACCATATATTTT. This sequence encodes CASSLYSLSGNTIYF.

This clonotype was observed many times. The chain carries TRBV4-1 and TRBJ2-1; 7 bases map to TRBD1. Per germline, CDR1 MGHRA and CDR2 YSYEKL. Unmatched junction bases numbered 4, after V lost 4 bases and J lost 4 bases. This CDR3 has 14 residues. Written as DNA, the CDR3 is TGCGCCAGCAGCCCACAGGGGCCTTACAATGAGCAGTTCTTC. It translates to CASSPQGPYNEQFF.

This clonotype was found a few times. The chain is built from TRBV4-2 and TRBJ2-1; 7 nucleotides align to TRBD1. Germline lookup yields CDR1 LGHNA and CDR2 YNFKEQ. V gave up 3 bases and J gave up 4 bases; unmatched junction bases: 12. The CDR3 is 17 residues long. The chain's CDR3 is CASSQSRVRGHYNEQFF. The CDR3, as DNA: TGTGCCAGCAGCCAGAGTCGGGTTAGGGGGCATTACAATGAGCAGTTCTTC.

This chain links TRBV10-3 with TRBJ1-2; D might be TRBD1 (6 bases). Germline assignment: CDR1 ENHRY and CDR2 SYGVKD. The CDR3 is made up of 15 amino acids. The V and J ends lost 2 bases and 6 bases respectively, with 16 bases between them. This chain's CDR3 is CAISEEQGRGNGYTF. In DNA, the CDR3 is TGTGCCATCAGTGAGGAACAGGGTAGAGGGAATGGCTACACCTTC.

A single count supports this clonotype. V gene TRBV29-1 combines with J gene TRBJ2-1; 8 bases are a match to TRBD2. Trimming cost V 6 bases and J 2 bases; bases outside gene matches: 6. Looked up from germline, CDR1 is SQVTM and CDR2 is ANQGSEA. This CDR3 spans 14 amino acids. The DNA of the CDR3 is TGCAGCGTCCCAGCGGGGGCAACCTACAATGAGCAGTTCTTC. Its protein product is CSVPAGATYNEQFF.

The chain carries TRBV20-1 and TRBJ2-7; a weak D match, TRBD1 (6 bases). Germline CDR1 DFQATT, CDR2 SNEGSKA (reference sequence). This CDR3 has 14 residues. V lost 6 bases, J lost 5 bases, and 20 bases lay in between. In DNA, the CDR3 is TGCAGTGCCTCAATCGGAGCAGGGGTAGACGAGCAGTACTTC. This encodes CSASIGAGVDEQYF.

This clonotype was seen at least ten times. V usage is TRBV5-4 and J usage is TRBJ2-5; 7 positions agree with TRBD1. The CDR3 is 15 residues long. Germline CDR1 SGHNT, CDR2 YYREEE (reference sequence). Trimming at V came to 2 bases and at J to 1 base, leaving 5 bases not matched to a gene. The CDR3 protein is CASSFSGTAQETQYF. CDR3 sequence (DNA): TGTGCCAGCAGCTTTTCCGGGACAGCCCAAGAGACCCAGTACTTC.

The V and J genes are TRBV10-3 and TRBJ2-1, with 15 bases identical to TRBD2. The CDR3 spans 15 residues. From germline, CDR1 is ENHRY and CDR2 SYGVKD. V was pared by 8 bases and J by 5 bases, with 4 bases of the junction left unmatched. The CDR3, as DNA: TGTGCCATCGGGACTAGCGGGGGGATCAACAATGAGCAGTTCTTC. It yields the protein CAIGTSGGINNEQFF.

This clonotype was detected only once. J is TRBJ2-7 and V is TRBV5-1; 7 bases match TRBD2. This CDR3 region has 14 residues. Per the germline V gene, CDR1 is SGHRS and CDR2 is YFSETQ. J gave up 5 bases and V 3 bases, and 8 bases lay outside the gene matches. The CDR3 region is CASSSGRRGDEQYF. For the CDR3, the DNA is TGCGCCAGCAGCTCCGGGAGGAGGGGCGACGAGCAGTACTTC.

In regard to this clonotype: This may stem from a read error, because a much larger clone lies one nucleotide away. The V and J genes are TRBV20-1 and TRBJ1-1, with 11 bases that match TRBD1. J was trimmed by 5 bases and V by 5 bases; bases with no gene match: 7. CDR1 DFQATT and CDR2 SNEGSKA come from the germline V gene (reference sequence). There are 14 residues in the CDR3. The DNA of the CDR3 is TGCAGTGCTTGGGCGGACAGGGGGCTGACTGAAGCTTTCTTT. It translates to CSAWADRGLTEAFF.